This T cell receptor beta chain was retrieved from a study of blood T cell repertoires in COVID-19. This CDR3 has 11 amino acids. Trimming took 7 bases from V and 2 from J, leaving 6 bases between them. Germline V gives CDR1 SQVTM, CDR2 ANQGSEA. The count of this clone is one. Assay: immunoSEQ multiplex PCR; the TCRdb copy retains only in-frame clones and omits some. The sample carries around 120,000 clones, 70% to 90% recorded once. V usage is TRBV29-1 and J usage is TRBJ2-1; unclear D gene. This sequence originates from a man between 65 and 79 years old who had recovered from COVID-19. The sample was peripheral blood. The CDR3 loop is CSGETYNEQFF. CDR3 bases: TGCAGCGGAGAGACCTACAATGAGCAGTTCTTC.